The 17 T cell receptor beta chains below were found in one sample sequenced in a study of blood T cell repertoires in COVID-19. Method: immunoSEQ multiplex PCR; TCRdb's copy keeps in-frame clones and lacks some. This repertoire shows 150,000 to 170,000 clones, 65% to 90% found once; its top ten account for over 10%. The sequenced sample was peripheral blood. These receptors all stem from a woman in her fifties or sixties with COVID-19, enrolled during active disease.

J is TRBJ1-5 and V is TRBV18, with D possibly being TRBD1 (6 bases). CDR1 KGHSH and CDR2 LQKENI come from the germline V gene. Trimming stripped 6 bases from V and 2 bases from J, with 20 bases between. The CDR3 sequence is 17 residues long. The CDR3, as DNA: TGTGCCAGCTCCTCCCAGCCTGGGACATTCGGCAATCAGCCCCAGCATTTT. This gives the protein CASSSQPGTFGNQPQHF.

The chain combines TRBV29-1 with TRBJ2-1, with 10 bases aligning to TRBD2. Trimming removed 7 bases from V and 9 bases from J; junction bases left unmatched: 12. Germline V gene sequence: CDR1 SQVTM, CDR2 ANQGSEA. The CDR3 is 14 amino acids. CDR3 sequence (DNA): TGCAGCGCGGAGCGGGAGGGGTTTAGTTCTGAGCAGTTCTTC. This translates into CSAEREGFSSEQFF.

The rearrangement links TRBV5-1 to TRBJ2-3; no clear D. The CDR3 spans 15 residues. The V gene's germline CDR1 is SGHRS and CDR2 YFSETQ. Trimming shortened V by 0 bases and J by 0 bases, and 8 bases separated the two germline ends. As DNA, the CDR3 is TGCGCCAGCAGCTTGGGCGGAACTAGCACAGATACGCAGTATTTT. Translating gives CASSLGGTSTDTQYF.

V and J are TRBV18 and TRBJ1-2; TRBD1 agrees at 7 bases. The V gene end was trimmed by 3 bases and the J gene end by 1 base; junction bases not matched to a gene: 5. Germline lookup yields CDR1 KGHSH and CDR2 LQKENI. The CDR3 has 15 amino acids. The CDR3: CASSPRQGFNYGYTF. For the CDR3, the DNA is TGTGCCAGCTCACCGCGACAGGGATTTAACTATGGCTACACCTTC.

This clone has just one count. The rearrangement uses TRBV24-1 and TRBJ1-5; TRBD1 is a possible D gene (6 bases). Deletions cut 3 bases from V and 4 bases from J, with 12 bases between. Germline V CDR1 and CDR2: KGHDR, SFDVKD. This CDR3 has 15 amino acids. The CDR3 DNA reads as TGTGCCACCAGTGATCCGGACAGACCGAATCAGCCCCAGCATTTT. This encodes CATSDPDRPNQPQHF.

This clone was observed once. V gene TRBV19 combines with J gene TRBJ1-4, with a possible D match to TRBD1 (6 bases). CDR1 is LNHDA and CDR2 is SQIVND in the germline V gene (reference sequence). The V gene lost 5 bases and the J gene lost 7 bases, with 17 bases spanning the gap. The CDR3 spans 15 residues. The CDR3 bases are TGTGCCAGTAGTTCGTTCAGGGGCTCAGCTGAAAAACTGTTTTTT. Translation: CASSSFRGSAEKLFF.

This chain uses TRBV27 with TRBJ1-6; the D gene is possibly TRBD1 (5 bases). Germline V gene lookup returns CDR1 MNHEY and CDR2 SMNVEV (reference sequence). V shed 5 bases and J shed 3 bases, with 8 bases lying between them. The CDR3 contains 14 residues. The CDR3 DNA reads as TGTGCCAGCAGTGGGGGGGACTATAATTCACCCCTCCACTTT. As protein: CASSGGDYNSPLHF.

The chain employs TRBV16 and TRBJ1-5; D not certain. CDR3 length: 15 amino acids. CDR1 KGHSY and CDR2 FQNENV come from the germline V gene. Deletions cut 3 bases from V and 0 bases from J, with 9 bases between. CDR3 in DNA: TGTGCCAGCAGCCAGCGGATCACTAGCAATCAGCCCCAGCATTTT. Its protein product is CASSQRITSNQPQHF.

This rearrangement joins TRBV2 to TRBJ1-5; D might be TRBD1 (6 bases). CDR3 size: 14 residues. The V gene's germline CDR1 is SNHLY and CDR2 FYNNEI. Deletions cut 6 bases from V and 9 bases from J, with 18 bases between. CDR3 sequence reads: CASRLTGAGLPQHF. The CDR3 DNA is TGTGCCAGCAGATTGACAGGAGCCGGGCTGCCCCAGCATTTT.

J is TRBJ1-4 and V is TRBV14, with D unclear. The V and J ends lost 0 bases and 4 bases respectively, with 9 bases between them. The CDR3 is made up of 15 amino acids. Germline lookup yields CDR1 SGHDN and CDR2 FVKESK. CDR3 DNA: TGTGCCAGCAGCCAAGAGGTCCAGCGTAATGAAAAACTGTTTTTT. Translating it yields CASSQEVQRNEKLFF. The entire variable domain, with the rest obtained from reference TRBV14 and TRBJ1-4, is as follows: EAGVTQFPSHSVIEKGQTVTLRCDPISGHDNLYWYRRVMGKEIKFLLHFVKESKQDESGMPNNRFLAERTGGTYSTLKVQPAELEDSGVYFCASSQEVQRNEKLFFGSGTQLSVL.

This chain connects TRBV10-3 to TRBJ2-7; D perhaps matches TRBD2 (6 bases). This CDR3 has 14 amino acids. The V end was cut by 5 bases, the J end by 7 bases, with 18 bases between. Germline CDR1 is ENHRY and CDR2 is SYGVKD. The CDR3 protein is CAISPGTWGGEQYV. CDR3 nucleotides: TGTGCCATCAGTCCCGGGACTTGGGGAGGAGAGCAGTACGTC.

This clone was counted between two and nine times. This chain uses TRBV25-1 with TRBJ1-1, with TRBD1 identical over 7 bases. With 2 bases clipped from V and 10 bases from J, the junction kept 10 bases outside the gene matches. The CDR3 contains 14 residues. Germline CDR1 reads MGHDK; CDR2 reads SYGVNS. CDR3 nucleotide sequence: TGTGCCAGCAGTGAACCTGGACAGGCCCGAGGAGCTTTCTTT. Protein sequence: CASSEPGQARGAFF.

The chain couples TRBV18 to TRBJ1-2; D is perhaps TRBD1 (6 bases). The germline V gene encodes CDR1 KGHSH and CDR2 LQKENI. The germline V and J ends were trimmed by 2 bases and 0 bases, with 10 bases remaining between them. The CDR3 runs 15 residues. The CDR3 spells CASSPGWTANYGYTF. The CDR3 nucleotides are TGTGCCAGCTCACCAGGATGGACAGCTAACTATGGCTACACCTTC.

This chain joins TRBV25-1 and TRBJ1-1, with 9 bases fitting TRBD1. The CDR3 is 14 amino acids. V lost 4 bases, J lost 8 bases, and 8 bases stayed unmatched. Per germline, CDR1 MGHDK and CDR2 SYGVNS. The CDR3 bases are TGTGCCAGCAGTGCTAGTTGGACAGGGGCCGAAGCTTTCTTT. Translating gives CASSASWTGAEAFF.

DNA of the CDR3: TGCAGCGTTGAAAGGCCCAGGGTGGGGAACACCGGGGAGCTGTTTTTT. Translation gives CSVERPRVGNTGELFF. This chain links TRBV29-1 with TRBJ2-2, with D possibly being TRBD1 (5 bases). V was trimmed by 2 bases and J by 1 base, leaving 14 bases between them. From germline, CDR1 is SQVTM and CDR2 ANQGSEA. The CDR3 has 16 residues.

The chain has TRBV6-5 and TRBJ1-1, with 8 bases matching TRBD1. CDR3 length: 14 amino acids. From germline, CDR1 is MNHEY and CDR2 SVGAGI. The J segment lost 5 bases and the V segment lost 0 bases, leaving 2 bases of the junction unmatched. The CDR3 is CASSYSTGDTEAFF. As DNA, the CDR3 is TGTGCCAGCAGTTACTCGACAGGGGATACTGAAGCTTTCTTT.

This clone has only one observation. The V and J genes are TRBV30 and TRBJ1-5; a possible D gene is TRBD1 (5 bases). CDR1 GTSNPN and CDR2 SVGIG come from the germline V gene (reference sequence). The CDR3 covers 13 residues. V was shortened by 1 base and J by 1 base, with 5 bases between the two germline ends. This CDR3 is CAWSEGSNQPQHF. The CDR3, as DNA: TGTGCCTGGAGTGAGGGGAGCAATCAGCCCCAGCATTTT.